This is a list of T cell receptor beta chains from one sample in a study of PD-1 blockade in classical Hodgkin lymphoma. Using immunoSEQ multiplex PCR, the repertoire was profiled, and TCRdb retains in-frame clones only, with some absent. The sample gives some 110,000 clones, approximately 89% of which show up once; 19% is in the top ten. The sample here was peripheral blood mononuclear cells (PBMCs), taken before the fourth cycle of nivolumab. These receptors were collected from a human donor with classical Hodgkin lymphoma. CDR3s include the opening cysteine and the closing phenylalanine or tryptophan. D genes are given only for firm matches. Size values are once, few and many counts, or a class for expanded clones, and some rows have none.

J: TRBJ1-1; V: TRBV7-9; size: NA; D: NA; length: 14; CDR3: CASSLERVNTEAFF; DNA: TGTGCCAGCAGCTTAGAACGGGTGAACACTGAAGCTTTCTTT
J: TRBJ2-1; V: TRBV7-6; size: NA; D: TRBD2; length: 17; CDR3: CASSLGASGRALNEQFF; DNA: TGTGCCAGCAGCTTAGGGGCTAGCGGGAGGGCTCTCAATGAGCAGTTCTTC
J: TRBJ2-7; V: TRBV5-5; size: NA; D: NA; length: 17; CDR3: CASSLYTIGPRVGEQYF; DNA: TGTGCCAGCAGCTTGTACACCATAGGACCCCGGGTTGGCGAGCAGTACTTC
J: TRBJ1-2; V: TRBV6-5; size: NA; D: NA; length: 13; CDR3: CASSLTGNYGYTF; DNA: TGTGCCAGCAGTCTTACAGGAAACTATGGCTACACCTTC
J: TRBJ1-2; V: TRBV10-3; size: NA; D: TRBD1; length: 14; CDR3: CAISESTGDYGYTF; DNA: TGTGCCATCAGTGAGTCAACAGGGGACTATGGCTACACCTTC
J: TRBJ2-7; V: TRBV7-5; size: NA; D: NA; length: 13; CDR3: CASSLVFGDEQYF; DNA: TGTGCCAGCAGCTTAGTTTTCGGGGACGAGCAGTACTTC
J: TRBJ2-1; V: TRBV9; size: NA; D: TRBD1; length: 15; CDR3: CASSTTGGPGDEQFF; DNA: TGTGCCAGCAGCACCACAGGGGGCCCCGGGGATGAGCAGTTCTTC
J: TRBJ2-1; V: TRBV7-2; size: NA; D: NA; length: 12; CDR3: CASSLKAGGGFF; DNA: TGTGCCAGCAGCTTAAAGGCAGGTGGGGGATTCTTC
J: TRBJ2-5; V: TRBV30; size: NA; D: NA; length: 12; CDR3: CAWSLASETQYF; DNA: TGTGCCTGGAGTCTAGCGTCAGAGACCCAGTACTTC
J: TRBJ2-1; V: TRBV19; size: NA; D: TRBD2; length: 16; CDR3: CASSKGGRAIYNEQFF; DNA: TGTGCCAGTAGTAAGGGCGGGAGGGCCATCTACAATGAGCAGTTCTTC
J: TRBJ1-2; V: TRBV11-2; size: NA; D: TRBD1; length: 16; CDR3: CASSLGGGTGAYGYTF; DNA: TGTGCCAGCAGCTTGGGGGGTGGGACAGGAGCCTATGGCTACACCTTC
J: TRBJ1-2; V: TRBV18; size: NA; D: NA; length: 17; CDR3: CASSVPGVGGGIYGYTF; DNA: TGTGCCAGCTCAGTACCCGGCGTAGGCGGTGGGATCTATGGCTACACCTTC
J: TRBJ1-2; V: TRBV6-5; size: medium-sized; D: NA; length: 16; CDR3: CASSYITGVGNYGYTF; DNA: TGTGCCAGCAGTTACATTACAGGCGTGGGCAACTATGGCTACACCTTC
J: TRBJ1-1; V: TRBV9; size: once; D: NA; length: 15; CDR3: CASSVESARDTEAFF; DNA: TGTGCCAGCAGCGTAGAGAGTGCCCGGGACACTGAAGCTTTCTTT
J: TRBJ1-2; V: TRBV6-6; size: NA; D: TRBD1; length: 14; CDR3: CASTLLDRGRGYTF; DNA: TGTGCCAGCACCCTCCTGGACAGGGGTCGTGGCTACACCTTC
J: TRBJ1-4; V: TRBV2; size: NA; D: NA; length: 17; CDR3: CASSYHSTLGVNEKLFF; DNA: TGTGCCAGCAGTTACCACAGCACCCTCGGGGTTAATGAAAAACTGTTTTTT
J: TRBJ2-3; V: TRBV27; size: NA; D: NA; length: 17; CDR3: CASSLYGSGESTDTQYF; DNA: TGTGCCAGCAGTTTATATGGTAGCGGAGAAAGCACAGATACGCAGTATTTT
J: TRBJ1-1; V: TRBV11-2; size: NA; D: TRBD1; length: 17; CDR3: CASTLGGGGSPDTEAFF; DNA: TGTGCCAGCACCCTGGGGGGAGGGGGCTCTCCTGACACTGAAGCTTTCTTT
J: TRBJ2-7; V: TRBV2; size: once; D: NA; length: 12; CDR3: CASSEAGLEQYF; DNA: TGTGCCAGCAGTGAAGCAGGGCTCGAGCAGTACTTC
J: TRBJ2-3; V: TRBV7-2; size: NA; D: NA; length: 15; CDR3: CASSFLGFSTDTQYF; DNA: TGTGCCAGCAGCTTCTTAGGGTTTAGCACAGATACGCAGTATTTT
J: TRBJ2-1; V: TRBV7-6; size: NA; D: NA; length: 16; CDR3: CASSSNPGRSQDEQFF; DNA: TGTGCCAGCAGCTCAAATCCGGGACGGTCCCAGGATGAGCAGTTCTTC
J: TRBJ2-7; V: TRBV19; size: NA; D: NA; length: 15; CDR3: CASSIVGESSYEQYF; DNA: TGTGCCAGTAGTATAGTTGGCGAAAGCTCCTACGAGCAGTACTTC
J: TRBJ2-3; V: TRBV20-1; size: NA; D: NA; length: 11; CDR3: CSARLDDTQYF; DNA: TGCAGTGCCCGACTAGACGATACGCAGTATTTT
J: TRBJ1-5; V: TRBV2; size: NA; D: TRBD1; length: 15; CDR3: CASNPDRGRIQPQHF; DNA: TGTGCCAGCAACCCGGACAGGGGGCGGATTCAGCCCCAGCATTTT
J: TRBJ2-7; V: TRBV2; size: NA; D: NA; length: 15; CDR3: CASSVGTYDAGEQYF; DNA: TGTGCCAGCAGTGTTGGGACATACGACGCGGGCGAGCAGTACTTC
J: TRBJ1-2; V: TRBV6-1; size: few; D: NA; length: 13; CDR3: CASSVAGTYGYTF; DNA: TGTGCCAGCAGTGTGGCAGGAACCTATGGCTACACCTTC
J: TRBJ2-7; V: TRBV27; size: NA; D: TRBD1; length: 14; CDR3: CASSFGTEAYEQYF; DNA: TGTGCCAGCAGTTTCGGGACAGAAGCCTACGAGCAGTACTTC
J: TRBJ2-7; V: TRBV25-1; size: NA; D: NA; length: 13; CDR3: CASSDRPGGEQYF; DNA: TGTGCCAGCAGTGATCGCCCAGGCGGGGAGCAGTACTTC
J: TRBJ2-2; V: TRBV11-3; size: NA; D: NA; length: 15; CDR3: CASSPRGESAGELFF; DNA: TGTGCCAGCAGCCCTAGAGGGGAGTCAGCCGGGGAGCTGTTTTTT
J: TRBJ2-1; V: TRBV7-2; size: NA; D: NA; length: 16; CDR3: CASSPQGGGFYNEQFF; DNA: TGTGCCAGCAGCCCCCAGGGGGGGGGATTCTACAATGAGCAGTTCTTC
J: TRBJ1-1; V: TRBV5-1; size: NA; D: NA; length: 16; CDR3: CASSPDTWGANTEAFF; DNA: TGCGCCAGCAGCCCCGACACCTGGGGCGCTAACACTGAAGCTTTCTTT
J: TRBJ1-1; V: TRBV7-2; size: once; D: NA; length: 14; CDR3: CASSLARGWSEAFF; DNA: TGTGCCAGCAGCTTAGCGCGCGGGTGGTCTGAAGCTTTCTTT
J: TRBJ2-7; V: TRBV9; size: NA; D: NA; length: 14; CDR3: CASSVWRVSYEQYF; DNA: TGTGCCAGCAGCGTATGGCGGGTCTCCTACGAGCAGTACTTC
J: TRBJ2-4; V: TRBV30; size: NA; D: NA; length: 12; CDR3: CAWSGPKNIQYF; DNA: TGTGCCTGGAGTGGACCCAAAAACATTCAGTACTTC
J: TRBJ2-3; V: TRBV4-3; size: NA; D: NA; length: 13; CDR3: CASSVRFTDTQYF; DNA: TGCGCCAGCAGCGTCCGGTTCACAGATACGCAGTATTTT
J: TRBJ2-7; V: TRBV29-1; size: NA; D: NA; length: 14; CDR3: CSAGTRDGVYEQYF; DNA: TGCAGCGCTGGAACCCGGGACGGAGTATATGAGCAGTACTTC
J: TRBJ1-3; V: TRBV2; size: NA; D: NA; length: 12; CDR3: CAIGGGSNTIYF; DNA: TGTGCCATAGGCGGCGGGTCAAACACCATATATTTT
J: TRBJ1-1; V: TRBV10-2; size: NA; D: TRBD1; length: 16; CDR3: CASSFRAGTANTEAFF; DNA: TGCGCCAGCAGTTTCCGAGCCGGGACAGCGAACACTGAAGCTTTCTTT
J: TRBJ2-7; V: TRBV29-1; size: NA; D: NA; length: 11; CDR3: CSVKDHGGQYF; DNA: TGCAGCGTCAAGGACCACGGAGGGCAGTACTTC
J: TRBJ2-7; V: TRBV29-1; size: NA; D: NA; length: 12; CDR3: CSCWDTPYEQYF; DNA: TGCAGCTGTTGGGACACCCCCTACGAGCAGTACTTC
J: TRBJ2-1; V: TRBV5-1; size: NA; D: NA; length: 17; CDR3: CASSLVRGGDPAPEQFF; DNA: TGCGCCAGCAGCTTGGTAAGGGGTGGGGATCCGGCACCTGAGCAGTTCTTC
J: TRBJ2-5; V: TRBV5-4; size: NA; D: NA; length: 12; CDR3: CASSLQGETQYF; DNA: TGTGCCAGCAGCTTGCAGGGAGAGACCCAGTACTTC
J: TRBJ1-5; V: TRBV7-6; size: NA; D: NA; length: 16; CDR3: CASSLGPGAPNQPQHF; DNA: TGTGCCAGCAGCTTAGGTCCAGGGGCCCCAAATCAGCCCCAGCATTTT